This T cell receptor beta chain was recorded in a study of cytomegalovirus exposure and HLA in healthy donors. Study information: Approximately 170 million T cells yielded around 120 million unique TCR beta sequences in earlier analysis.

Whole-study results and caveats: The study labeled around 160 TCR beta chains cytomegalovirus-associated. TCR beta sequences reportedly predicted most subjects' HLA-A and HLA-B alleles accurately.

As to this clone: Its antigen remains unknown.

The PCR contained 60 Vbeta and 13 Jbeta primers. Clones were read by immunoSEQ multiplex PCR, and TCRdb kept only the in-frame ones, dropping some. The sample yields roughly 160,000 clones, 70% to 90% seen once. The germline V gene encodes CDR1 SGHRS and CDR2 YFSETQ. The CDR3 runs 18 residues. V was pared by 0 bases and J by 0 bases, with 7 bases of the junction left unmatched. The sequenced sample consisted of PBMCs. J is TRBJ2-7 and V is TRBV5-1; 12 bases match TRBD1. The source of this sequence is a man between 18 and 35 years old in good health and CMV-seropositive. The CDR3 DNA reads as TGCGCCAGCAGCTTGGCGCCACCGGGACAGGGGGCCTCCTACGAGCAGTACTTC. Protein sequence: CASSLAPPGQGASYEQYF. The full variable domain, its missing parts supplied by reference TRBV5-1 and TRBJ2-7, is KAGVTQTPRYLIKTRGQQVTLSCSPISGHRSVSWYQQTPGQGLQFLFEYFSETQRNKGNFPGRFSGRQFSNSRSEMNVSTLELGDSALYLCASSLAPPGQGASYEQYFGPGTRLTVT.